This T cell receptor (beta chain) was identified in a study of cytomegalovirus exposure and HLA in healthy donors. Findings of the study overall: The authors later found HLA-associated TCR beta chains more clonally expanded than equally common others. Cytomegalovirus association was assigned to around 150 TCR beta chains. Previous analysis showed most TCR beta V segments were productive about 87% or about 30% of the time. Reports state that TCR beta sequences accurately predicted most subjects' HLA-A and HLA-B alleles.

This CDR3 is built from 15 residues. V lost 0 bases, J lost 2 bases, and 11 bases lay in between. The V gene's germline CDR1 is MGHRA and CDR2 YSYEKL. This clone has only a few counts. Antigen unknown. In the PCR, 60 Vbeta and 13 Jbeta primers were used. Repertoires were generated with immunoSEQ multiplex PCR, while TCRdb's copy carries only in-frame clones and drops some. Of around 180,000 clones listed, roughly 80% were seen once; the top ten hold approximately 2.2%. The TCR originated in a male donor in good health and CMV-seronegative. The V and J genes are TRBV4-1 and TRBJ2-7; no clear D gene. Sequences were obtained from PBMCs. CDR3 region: CASSQDQRVAYEQYF. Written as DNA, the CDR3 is TGCGCCAGCAGCCAAGATCAGCGCGTGGCCTACGAGCAGTACTTC.